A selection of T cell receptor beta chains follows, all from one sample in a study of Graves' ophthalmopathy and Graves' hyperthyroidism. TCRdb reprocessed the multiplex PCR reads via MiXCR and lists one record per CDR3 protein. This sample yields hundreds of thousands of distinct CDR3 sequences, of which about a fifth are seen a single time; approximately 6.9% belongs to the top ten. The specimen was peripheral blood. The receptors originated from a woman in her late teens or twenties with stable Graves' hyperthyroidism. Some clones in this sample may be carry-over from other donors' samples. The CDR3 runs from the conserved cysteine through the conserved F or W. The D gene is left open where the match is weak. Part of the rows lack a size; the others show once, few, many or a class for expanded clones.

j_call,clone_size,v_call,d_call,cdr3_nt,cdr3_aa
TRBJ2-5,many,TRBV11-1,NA,TGTGCCAGCAGCTCGGACAGTTGGGAGACCCAGTACTTC,CASSSDSWETQYF
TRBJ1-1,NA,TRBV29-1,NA,TGCAGCGTGGGGGCGGGGGCTCCGGGGAGTGAAGCTTTCTTT,CSVGAGAPGSEAFF
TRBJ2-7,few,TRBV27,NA,TGTGCCAGCAGTTTAGGAGAGGGGAACGAGCAGTACTTC,CASSLGEGNEQYF
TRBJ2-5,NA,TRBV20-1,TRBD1,TGCAGTGCTGGGGCCAGGGGGCGCGGATCAGTAGAGACCCAGTACTTC,CSAGARGRGSVETQYF
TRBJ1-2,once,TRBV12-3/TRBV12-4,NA,TGTGCCAGCAGTTACGCGCAGGGGTGGTATGGCTACACCTTC,CASSYAQGWYGYTF
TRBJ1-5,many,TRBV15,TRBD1,TGTGCCACCAGCAGACGCAGACAGGGATTGAGCAATCAGCCCCAGCATTTT,CATSRRRQGLSNQPQHF
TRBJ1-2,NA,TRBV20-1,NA,TGCAGTGCTGGGGGAAGACCTCGTCTGAGCTACACCTTC,CSAGGRPRLSYTF
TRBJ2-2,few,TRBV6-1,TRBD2,TGTGCCAGCACCCGGGGGGTTAACACCGGGGAGCTGTTTTTT,CASTRGVNTGELFF
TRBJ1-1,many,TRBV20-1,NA,TGCAGTGCGGGGCCCGGGTCTGAAGCTTTCTTT,CSAGPGSEAFF
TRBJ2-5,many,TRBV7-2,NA,TGTGCCAGCAGCAAGGGATCTCTATTGGAGACCCAGTACTTC,CASSKGSLLETQYF
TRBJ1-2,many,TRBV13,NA,TGTGCCAGCTCAGCCGGTCGAACCAGATCCTATGGCTACACCTTC,CASSAGRTRSYGYTF
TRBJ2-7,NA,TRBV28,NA,TGTGCCAGCAGTCTTATGGAGGTGGACGAGCAGTACTTC,CASSLMEVDEQYF
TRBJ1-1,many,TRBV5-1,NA,TGTGCCAGCAGCTTAGACAGAATGAACACTGAAGCTTTCTTT,CASSLDRMNTEAFF
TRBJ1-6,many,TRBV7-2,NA,TGTGCCAGCAGCTCCCGACGGGACCTACCCAATTCACCCCTCCACTTT,CASSSRRDLPNSPLHF
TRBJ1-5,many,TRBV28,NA,TGTGCCAGCAGGCTTGTAGGAAGGAATCAGCCCCAGCATTTT,CASRLVGRNQPQHF
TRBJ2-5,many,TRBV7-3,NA,TGTGCCAGCAGCTCCGACGCCCAAGAGACCCAGTACTTC,CASSSDAQETQYF
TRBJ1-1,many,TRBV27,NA,TGTGCCAGCAGTTTATCCCTCAGGCTGAACACTGAAGCTTTCTTT,CASSLSLRLNTEAFF
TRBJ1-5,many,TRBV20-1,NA,TGCAGTGCTAGAGATAACAGGGGCAATCAGCCCCAGCATTTT,CSARDNRGNQPQHF
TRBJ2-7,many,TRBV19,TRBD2,TGTGCCAGTAGTGTTACTAGCGGGAGCTTCTCCTACGAGCAGTACTTC,CASSVTSGSFSYEQYF
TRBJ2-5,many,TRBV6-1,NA,TGTGCCAGCAGTGAAGAAAGAGAGACCCAGTACTTC,CASSEERETQYF
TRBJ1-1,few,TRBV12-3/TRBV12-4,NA,TGTGCCAGCAGCCCAGCGTATGAAGCTTTCTTT,CASSPAYEAFF
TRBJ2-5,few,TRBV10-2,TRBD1,TGCGCCAGCAGTGGTAGCGACAGGGACCAAGAGACCCAGTACTTC,CASSGSDRDQETQYF
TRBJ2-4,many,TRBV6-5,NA,TGTGCCAGCAGTTCCGAATCACTTGGCCAGGTCCCCCTTCAGTACTTC,CASSSESLGQVPLQYF
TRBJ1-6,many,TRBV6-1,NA,TGTGCCAGCAGTGATCCGGGGCGGGACTCACCCCTCCACTTT,CASSDPGRDSPLHF
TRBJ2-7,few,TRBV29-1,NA,TGCAGCGTTGAAGTTTCCCCGGTTACTTACGAGCAGTACTTC,CSVEVSPVTYEQYF
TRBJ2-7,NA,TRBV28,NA,TGTGCCAGCACCCGACCGGGCGGCAACTACGAGCAGTACTTC,CASTRPGGNYEQYF
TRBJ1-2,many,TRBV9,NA,TGTGCCAGCAGCAGTGGACAGCTCTACTATGGCTACACCTTC,CASSSGQLYYGYTF
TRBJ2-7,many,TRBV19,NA,TGTGCCAGTAGAGGGAGAGTCGGCGAGCAGTACTTC,CASRGRVGEQYF
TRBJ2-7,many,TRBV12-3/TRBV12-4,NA,TGTGCCAGCAGTTTCGTGTCGGGCGGCTACGAGCAGTACTTC,CASSFVSGGYEQYF
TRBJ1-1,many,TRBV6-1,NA,TGTGCCAGCAGTGAAAGGGGGAGCACTGAAGCTTTCTTT,CASSERGSTEAFF
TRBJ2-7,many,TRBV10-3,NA,TGTGCCATCACAGATGTGACAGGTGAAGCCTACGAGCAGTACTTC,CAITDVTGEAYEQYF
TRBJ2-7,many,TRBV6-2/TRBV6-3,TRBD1,TGTGCCAGCAGTACCGGACAGGGAAGATCCTACGAGCAGTACTTC,CASSTGQGRSYEQYF
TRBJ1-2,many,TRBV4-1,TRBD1,TGCGCCAGCAGCCAAGATCGGGGGACAGGGTTTGGCTACACCTTC,CASSQDRGTGFGYTF
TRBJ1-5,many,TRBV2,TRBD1,TGTGCCAGCAGTCAAATCCGACAGGGGGGTCAGCCCCAGCATTTT,CASSQIRQGGQPQHF
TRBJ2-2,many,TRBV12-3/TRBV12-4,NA,TGTGCCAGCAGTTCCTTGAGGGCCGGGGAGCTGTTTTTT,CASSSLRAGELFF
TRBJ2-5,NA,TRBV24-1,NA,TGTGCCACCAGTGATTTGGGGACCCAGTACTTC,CATSDLGTQYF
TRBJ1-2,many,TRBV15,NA,TGTGCCACCAGCAGAGGGATTTATGGCTACACCTTC,CATSRGIYGYTF
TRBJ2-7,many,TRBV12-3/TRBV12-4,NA,TGTGCCAGCACCTGGACAGCCGGATACGAGCAGTACTTC,CASTWTAGYEQYF
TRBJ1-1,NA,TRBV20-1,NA,TGCAGTGCCATATTCGGACAGTTGAACACTGAAGCTTTCTTT,CSAIFGQLNTEAFF
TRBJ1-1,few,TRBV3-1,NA,TGTGCCAGCAGCCAAGAGGTGGGGATGAACACTGAAGCTTTCTTT,CASSQEVGMNTEAFF
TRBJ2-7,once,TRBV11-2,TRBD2,TGTGCCAGCAGCTTCGTACCGGGACTAGCGGGAGCCTACGAGCAGTACTTC,CASSFVPGLAGAYEQYF
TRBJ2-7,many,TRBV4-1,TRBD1,TGCGCCAGCAGCCAAAAAGGAGGGACAGGGTTGTCCTACGAGCAGTACTTC,CASSQKGGTGLSYEQYF
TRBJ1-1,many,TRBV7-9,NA,TGTGCGAGCAGCGTACAGGGCACTGAAGCTTTCTTT,CASSVQGTEAFF
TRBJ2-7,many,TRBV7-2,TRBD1,TGTGCCAGCAGCGGCCGGGACAGGGGTAACTCCTACGAGCAGTACTTC,CASSGRDRGNSYEQYF
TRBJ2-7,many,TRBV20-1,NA,TGCAGTGCTATCCTAGTTACGGGGGGCACCTACGAGCAGTACTTC,CSAILVTGGTYEQYF
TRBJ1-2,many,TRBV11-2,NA,TGTGCCAGCAGCTTCAGCCGGACAAAAGTCAGCTACACCTTC,CASSFSRTKVSYTF
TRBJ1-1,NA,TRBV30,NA,TGTGCCTGGCACAGTGGGGGCACTGAAGCTTTCTTT,CAWHSGGTEAFF
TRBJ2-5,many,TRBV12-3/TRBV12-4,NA,TGTGCCAGCAGTCCCCTGGGACCACTCCTGGAGACCCAGTACTTC,CASSPLGPLLETQYF
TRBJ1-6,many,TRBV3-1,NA,TGTGCCAGCAGCCAAGATGTCTCACCCCTCCACTTT,CASSQDVSPLHF
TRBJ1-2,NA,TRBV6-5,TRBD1,TGTGCCAGCAGTTACCGTGGGACAGCCATCCCCTACACCTTC,CASSYRGTAIPYTF
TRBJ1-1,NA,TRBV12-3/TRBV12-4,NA,TGTGCCAGCAGTTTAACCCACGTTTGGGGTGGAGACACTGAAGCTTTCTTT,CASSLTHVWGGDTEAFF
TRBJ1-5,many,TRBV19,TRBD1,TGTGCCAGTAGTGCAGGACAGGGGGCATTCAATCAGCCCCAGCATTTT,CASSAGQGAFNQPQHF
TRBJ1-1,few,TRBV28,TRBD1,TGTGCCAGCAGTACACCGACAGGGGCAAGGACTGAAGCTTTCTTT,CASSTPTGARTEAFF
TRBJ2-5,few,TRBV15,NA,TGTGCCACCAGCAGAGATCTTTTCAGGTCCCAAGAGACCCAGTACTTC,CATSRDLFRSQETQYF
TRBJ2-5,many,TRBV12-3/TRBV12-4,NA,TGTGCCAGCAGCTCACCGGGACCCCAAGAGACCCAGTACTTC,CASSSPGPQETQYF
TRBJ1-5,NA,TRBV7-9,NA,TGTGCCAGCAGGGGGGGAACCCATGGCAATCAGCCCCAGCATTTT,CASRGGTHGNQPQHF
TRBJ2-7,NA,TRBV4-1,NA,TGCGCCAGCAGCCAAGCCTTATCCGACTCCTACGAGCAGTACTTC,CASSQALSDSYEQYF